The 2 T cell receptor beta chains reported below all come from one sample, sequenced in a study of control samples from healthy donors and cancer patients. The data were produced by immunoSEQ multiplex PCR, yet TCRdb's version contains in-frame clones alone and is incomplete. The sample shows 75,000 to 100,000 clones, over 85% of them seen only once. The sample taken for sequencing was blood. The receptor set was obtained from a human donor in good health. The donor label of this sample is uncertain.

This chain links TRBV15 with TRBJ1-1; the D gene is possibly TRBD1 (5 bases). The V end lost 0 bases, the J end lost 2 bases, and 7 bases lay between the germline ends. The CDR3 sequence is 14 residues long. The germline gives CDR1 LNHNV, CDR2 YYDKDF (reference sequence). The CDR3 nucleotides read TGTGCCACCAGCAGAGATGGACAAAACACTGAAGCTTTCTTT. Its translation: CATSRDGQNTEAFF.

CDR3 residues: CASSQDKGGAVHTF. The CDR3, as DNA: TGTGCCAGCAGCCAAGATAAAGGGGGGGCGGTCCACACCTTC. The chain joins TRBV3-1 (or the pseudogene TRBV3-2) to TRBJ1-2, with TRBD1 as a possible D gene (6 bases). V was cut by 0 bases and J by 12 bases, with 17 bases left in between. The CDR3 runs 14 residues. The V gene's germline CDR1 is LGHDT and CDR2 YNNKEL (reference sequence).